Following are 26 T cell receptor beta chains from one sample sequenced in a study of blood T cell repertoires in COVID-19. TCRdb keeps only in-frame clones here, not all; method: immunoSEQ multiplex PCR. Of about 84,000 clones in the sample, approximately 82% were seen once. The sample was peripheral blood. These receptors were obtained from a man older than 75 with active or convalescent COVID-19.

This clone has a single count. V gene TRBV29-1 combines with J gene TRBJ2-2, with 12 bases matching TRBD1. Germline CDR1 SQVTM, CDR2 ANQGSEA. This CDR3 spans 16 amino acids. With 6 bases clipped from V and 5 bases from J, the junction kept 10 bases outside the gene matches. CDR3 coding DNA: TGCAGCGTGAGAGGGACAGGGGGCGCCCGGACCGGGGAGCTGTTTTTT. This gives the protein CSVRGTGGARTGELFF.

This clone has only a few counts. V gene TRBV28 combines with J gene TRBJ1-5; 7 bases are a match to TRBD1. Germline CDR1 and CDR2: MDHEN and SYDVKM. Trimming cost V 6 bases and J 4 bases; bases outside gene matches: 9. The CDR3 loop spans 15 amino acids. The CDR3 nucleotides are TGTGCCAGCAGCTCCATCAGGGGGTCGAATCAGCCCCAGCATTTT. Protein sequence: CASSSIRGSNQPQHF.

V usage is TRBV19 and J usage is TRBJ2-2; D remains unclear. CDR3 size: 14 residues. CDR1 and CDR2 from the germline V gene are LNHDA and SQIVND (reference sequence). The V end lost 0 bases, the J end lost 4 bases, and 6 bases lay between the germline ends. CDR3: CASSIDPSTGELFF. The CDR3 DNA reads as TGTGCCAGTAGTATAGATCCGAGCACCGGGGAGCTGTTTTTT.

The chain carries TRBV24-1 and TRBJ1-2; no clear D gene. V dropped 1 base and J dropped 7 bases, with 12 bases sitting between them. Germline V gives CDR1 KGHDR, CDR2 SFDVKD. This CDR3 contains 14 residues. The CDR3: CATSDFRHMGGYTF. The CDR3 DNA reads TGTGCCACCAGTGATTTTCGACATATGGGTGGCTACACCTTC.

The chain combines TRBV2 with TRBJ2-1; 7 nucleotides line up with TRBD1. Germline V CDR1 and CDR2: SNHLY, FYNNEI. The CDR3 has 13 residues. V lost 8 bases, J lost 8 bases, and 9 bases stayed unmatched. The CDR3 nucleotides read TGTGCCAGCCGAGGACAGGCCTTGGATGAGCAGTTCTTC. Translation: CASRGQALDEQFF.

The J gene is TRBJ2-5, the V gene TRBV6-1, with 9 bases identical to TRBD2. CDR1 MNHNS and CDR2 SASEGT come from the germline V gene. V lost 0 bases, J lost 5 bases, and 4 bases stayed unmatched. The CDR3 has 15 amino acids. CDR3 sequence (DNA): TGTGCCAGCAGTGAAGCCGGGACTAGCATCGAGACCCAGTACTTC. Protein product: CASSEAGTSIETQYF.

This rearrangement joins TRBV2 to TRBJ2-1, with D possibly TRBD1 on 6 matching bases. Germline-derived CDR1 and CDR2 are SNHLY and FYNNEI. The CDR3 has 15 amino acids. V lost 6 bases and J 0 bases, leaving 12 bases between the germline ends. CDR3 residues: CASRNRADSYNEQFF. The CDR3 DNA sequence: TGTGCCAGCAGGAACAGGGCCGACTCCTACAATGAGCAGTTCTTC.

This clone was seen only a few times. The V call is TRBV6-5, the J call TRBJ1-6; 10 bases match TRBD1. The V and J ends lost 5 bases and 8 bases, in that order; junction bases with no gene match: 3. CDR1 MNHEY and CDR2 SVGAGI come from the germline V gene. This CDR3 contains 14 residues. The CDR3 here is CASSLDRGHSPLHF. The CDR3 DNA sequence: TGTGCCAGCAGTCTTGACAGGGGGCATTCACCCCTCCACTTT.

V is TRBV19 and J is TRBJ2-1; TRBD2 matches at 16 bases. Germline loops: CDR1 LNHDA, CDR2 SQIVND (reference sequence). J was trimmed by 12 bases and V by 1 base; bases with no gene match: 6. CDR3 length: 16 residues. CDR3 bases: TGTGCCAGTAGTATAGGCGGGACTAGCGGGGGGGCTTGGCAGTTCTTC. Its protein is CASSIGGTSGGAWQFF.

The CDR3 nucleotides read TGTGCCAGCAGCCTCAGTAGCAATCAGCCCCAGCATTTT. Translated: CASSLSSNQPQHF. This chain uses TRBV7-6 with TRBJ1-5; D is ambiguous. Germline assignment: CDR1 SGHVS and CDR2 FNYEAQ. V lost 5 bases and J 0 bases, leaving 5 bases between the germline ends. This CDR3 has 13 residues.

V and J are TRBV28 and TRBJ1-5; tentative D call: TRBD1 (5 bases). Trimming shortened V by 2 bases and J by 2 bases, and 10 bases separated the two germline ends. Germline assignment: CDR1 MDHEN and CDR2 SYDVKM. This CDR3 has 15 residues. In nucleotides, the CDR3 is TGTGCCAGCAGTTTAGTCGGGGGTGGCAATCAGCCCCAGCATTTT. Amino acid sequence: CASSLVGGGNQPQHF. The whole variable domain, remainder taken from reference TRBV28 and TRBJ1-5, is DVKVTQSSRYLVKRTGEKVFLECVQDMDHENMFWYRQDPGLGLRLIYFSYDVKMKEKGDIPEGYSVSREKKERFSLILESASTNQTSMYLCASSLVGGGNQPQHFGDGTRLSIL.

This chain connects TRBV19 to TRBJ2-3, with D possibly being TRBD2 (6 bases). Germline CDR1 LNHDA, CDR2 SQIVND (reference sequence). V was cut by 6 bases and J by 0 bases, with 7 bases left in between. CDR3 length equals 13 residues. Here the CDR3 reads CASRGTSTDTQYF. CDR3 in DNA: TGTGCCAGTAGGGGGACTAGCACAGATACGCAGTATTTT.

The chain has TRBV2 and TRBJ2-3, with D possibly being TRBD2 (7 bases). Per the germline V gene, CDR1 is SNHLY and CDR2 is FYNNEI. This CDR3 is built from 14 residues. The V end was cut by 7 bases, the J end by 2 bases, with 13 bases between. The CDR3 spells CASMEGGITDTQYF. In DNA, the CDR3 is TGTGCCAGCATGGAGGGGGGGATCACAGATACGCAGTATTTT.

The chain has TRBV7-9 and TRBJ1-2; 8 bases line up with TRBD1. CDR3 length: 17 residues. CDR1 and CDR2 from the germline V gene are SEHNR and FQNEAQ (reference sequence). V trimming: 5 bases; J trimming: 2 bases; junction bases outside the gene matches: 13. The CDR3 bases are TGTGCCAGCAGCCCTACGGGACAGGAGAAACTAAACTATGGCTACACCTTC. Its translation is CASSPTGQEKLNYGYTF.

The V call is TRBV7-9, the J call TRBJ1-1; 9 positions match TRBD1. The germline CDR1 and CDR2 sequences are SEHNR and FQNEAQ (reference sequence). J was trimmed by 0 bases and V by 5 bases; bases with no gene match: 10. The CDR3 runs to 17 residues. The CDR3 region is CASSPMGTGNMNTEAFF. In nucleotides, the CDR3 is TGTGCCAGCAGCCCTATGGGGACAGGGAATATGAACACTGAAGCTTTCTTT.

The chain is built from TRBV7-9 and TRBJ1-4; D perhaps matches TRBD1 (6 bases). This CDR3 comprises 14 residues. V was cut by 7 bases and J by 4 bases, with 13 bases left in between. Germline V CDR1 and CDR2: SEHNR, FQNEAQ (reference sequence). The DNA of the CDR3 is TGTGCCAGCACCTTGGACAGATATAATGAAAAACTGTTTTTT. Translating it yields CASTLDRYNEKLFF. Full variable domain (outside the CDR3, taken from reference TRBV7-9 and TRBJ1-4): DTGVSQNPRHKITKRGQNVTFRCDPISEHNRLYWYRQTLGQGPEFLTYFQNEAQLEKSRLLSDRFSAERPKGSFSTLEIQRTEQGDSAMYLCASTLDRYNEKLFFGSGTQLSVL.

The chain links TRBV5-4 to TRBJ1-1; tentatively, D is TRBD1 (5 bases). The CDR3 is 14 amino acids. V was pared by 2 bases and J by 3 bases, with 11 bases between. Germline V lookup: CDR1 SGHNT, CDR2 YYREEE (reference sequence). CDR3: CASSLLGGYTEAFF. DNA for the CDR3: TGTGCCAGCAGCTTATTGGGGGGATACACTGAAGCTTTCTTT.

This rearrangement joins TRBV21-1 to TRBJ1-5; the D call in the table, TRBD1, was not verified against the DNA. TRBV21-1 counts as a pseudogene. The CDR3 contains 16 residues. CDR3 protein: CASSKRTGLLNQPQHF. The CDR3 nucleotides are TGTGCCAGCAGCAAAAGGACAGGGCTCCTGAATCAGCCCCAGCATTTT.

The chain is built from TRBV6-5 and TRBJ2-3, with 9 bases matching TRBD1. Trimming cost V 8 bases and J 2 bases; bases outside gene matches: 2. The CDR3 has 13 amino acids. Germline V gene data show CDR1 as MNHEY and CDR2 as SVGAGI. The CDR3, as DNA: TGTGCCAGCTGGGACAGGGACACAGATACGCAGTATTTT. It specifies CASWDRDTDTQYF.

J is TRBJ1-5 and V is TRBV7-8; D ambiguous. The germline CDR1 and CDR2 sequences are SGHVS and FQNEAQ. The CDR3 runs to 16 residues. Trimming left V 2 bases short and J 1 base short, with 12 bases between. The CDR3 spells CASSLWSGSSNQPQHF. The CDR3 DNA is TGTGCCAGCAGCTTATGGTCGGGTTCGAGCAATCAGCCCCAGCATTTT.

This sequence joins TRBV18 and TRBJ1-6; 7 bases agree with TRBD1. Germline-derived CDR1 and CDR2 are KGHSH and LQKENI. The CDR3 is 14 residues long. J lost 8 bases, V lost 3 bases, and 4 bases had no gene match. The CDR3 DNA reads TGTGCCAGCTCACCGACAGGGATGGATTCACCCCTCCACTTT. Protein product: CASSPTGMDSPLHF.

The genes are TRBV9 and TRBJ2-4, with D maybe TRBD1 (6 bases). V lost 3 bases to trimming and J lost 8 bases, with 18 bases between them. There are 15 residues in the CDR3. Germline loops: CDR1 SGDLS, CDR2 YYNGEE. The DNA for the CDR3 is TGTGCCAGCAGCGAGACTATGAAGGGGGACGACATTCAGTACTTC. Protein: CASSETMKGDDIQYF.

This clone has just one count. The chain is built from TRBV30 and TRBJ2-5, with a weak D call TRBD2 (6 bases). The V end lost 0 bases, the J end lost 3 bases, and 11 bases lay between the germline ends. The CDR3 consists of 14 residues. Per the germline V gene, CDR1 is GTSNPN and CDR2 is SVGIG (reference sequence). The CDR3 DNA follows: TGTGCCTGGAGTGTGGGACTTACTGAAGAGACCCAGTACTTC. It specifies CAWSVGLTEETQYF.

The rearrangement links TRBV6-2 or TRBV6-3 to TRBJ2-1, with 12 positions matching TRBD2. Germline CDR1 is MNHEY and CDR2 is SVGEGT. The CDR3 covers 18 residues. The junction had 11 bases not matched to a gene; V was cut back by 5 bases and J by 3 bases. The CDR3 coding sequence is TGTGCCAGCAGTCGGACTAGCGGGACCCCCCCTTTCTACAATGAGCAGTTCTTC. It translates to CASSRTSGTPPFYNEQFF.

The J gene is TRBJ2-7, the V gene TRBV6-5, with 9 bases matching TRBD2. The CDR3 has 14 amino acids. V dropped 6 bases and J dropped 6; count of bases not matched to a gene: 9. Germline V gene sequence: CDR1 MNHEY, CDR2 SVGAGI. CDR3 coding DNA: TGTGCCAGCAGGTCCCGCGGGGGGGCACTCGAGCAGTACTTC. This encodes CASRSRGGALEQYF.

Worth noting for this clone: Other DNA sequences of this sample code for an identical CDR3. The rearrangement joins TRBV5-1 to TRBJ2-7, with TRBD2 matching 9 bases. Germline CDR1 is SGHRS and CDR2 is YFSETQ. J lost 4 bases, V lost 1 base, and 3 bases had no gene match. The CDR3 consists of 14 residues. CDR3 residues: CASSLRAGGYEQYF. In nucleotides, the CDR3 is TGCGCCAGCAGCTTGAGAGCGGGGGGTTACGAGCAGTACTTC.